The 10 T cell receptor beta chains presented below share a single source sample, sequenced in a study of T cell changes during pregnancy in multiple sclerosis. Generated by immunoSEQ multiplex PCR, the TCRdb table keeps only in-frame clones and is missing some. Of tens of thousands of clones listed, about nine tenths are singletons. The material sequenced was CD4+ T cells from peripheral blood mononuclear cells, taken in the third trimester of pregnancy. The origin of the receptors is a female donor with multiple sclerosis, enrolled in a pregnancy study.

The chain uses TRBV18 and TRBJ2-2, with D possibly being TRBD1 (5 bases). This CDR3 is 16 amino acids long. CDR1 is KGHSH, CDR2 LQKENI, per germline. Trimming cost V 4 bases and J 3 bases, with 15 bases left between them. CDR3: CASSQGPIGHTGELFF. CDR3 coding DNA: TGTGCCAGCTCACAGGGGCCGATAGGACACACCGGGGAGCTGTTTTTT.

The chain recombines TRBV28 with TRBJ1-4; D is possibly TRBD1 (5 bases). Germline CDR1 and CDR2: MDHEN and SYDVKM. This CDR3 is 13 amino acids long. The V end lost 6 bases, the J end lost 5 bases, and 10 bases lay between the germline ends. Here the CDR3 reads CASRTRQNEKLFF. The CDR3 DNA follows: TGTGCCAGCAGGACAAGACAGAATGAAAAACTGTTTTTT.

The chain has TRBV18 and TRBJ2-3, with a tentative D call TRBD1 (6 bases). Germline V gives CDR1 KGHSH, CDR2 LQKENI. The CDR3 contains 11 residues. Trimming shortened V by 8 bases and J by 3 bases, and 6 bases separated the two germline ends. CDR3 nucleotide sequence: TGTGCCAGCCAGGGGACAGATACGCAGTATTTT. Translated: CASQGTDTQYF.

The chain combines TRBV19 with TRBJ2-4; D may be TRBD1 (6 bases). The CDR3 extends over 12 amino acids. Germline CDR1 and CDR2: LNHDA and SQIVND (reference sequence). Trimming pared 4 bases from V and 9 bases from J, leaving 10 bases between. CDR3 loop: CASSNREGIQYF. The CDR3 DNA follows: TGTGCCAGTAGTAACAGGGAAGGCATTCAGTACTTC. Full variable domain (rest looked up from reference TRBV19 and TRBJ2-4): DGGITQSPKYLFRKEGQNVTLSCEQNLNHDAMYWYRQDPGQGLRLIYYSQIVNDFQKGDIAEGYSVSREKKESFPLTVTSAQKNPTAFYLCASSNREGIQYFGAGTRLSVL.

V is TRBV9 and J is TRBJ2-5; tentative D call: TRBD2 (6 bases). The V gene's germline CDR1 is SGDLS and CDR2 YYNGEE. The V gene lost 3 bases and the J gene lost 2 bases, with 11 bases spanning the gap. The CDR3 runs to 14 residues. CDR3 protein: CASSARREQETQYF. DNA of the CDR3: TGTGCCAGCAGCGCAAGGCGGGAACAAGAGACCCAGTACTTC.

The table lists this clone with a count of one. The chain combines TRBV2 with TRBJ2-4; 10 bases are shared with TRBD2. The CDR3 spans 16 residues. The trim removed 6 bases at V and 0 bases at J, leaving 5 bases unmatched. Germline V gives CDR1 SNHLY, CDR2 FYNNEI. The CDR3 is CASRFGLAVAKNIQYF. The CDR3 DNA is TGTGCCAGCAGATTCGGACTAGCGGTAGCCAAAAACATTCAGTACTTC.

The chain carries TRBV5-4 and TRBJ2-2; a possible D gene is TRBD1 (6 bases). V dropped 2 bases and J dropped 6 bases, with 11 bases sitting between them. This CDR3 comprises 14 residues. Germline V gene sequence: CDR1 SGHNT, CDR2 YYREEE (reference sequence). DNA of the CDR3: TGTGCCAGCAGCTTTAGCGCAGGGGCCGGGGAGCTGTTTTTT. Translated, it gives CASSFSAGAGELFF.

This sequence joins TRBV29-1 and TRBJ1-1; 7 bases are a match to TRBD1. The CDR3 spans 12 residues. CDR1 and CDR2 from the germline V gene are SQVTM and ANQGSEA. V lost 7 bases, J lost 7 bases, and 9 bases stayed unmatched. Here the CDR3 reads CSADPGQREAFF. The CDR3 DNA follows: TGCAGCGCCGACCCGGGACAGCGTGAAGCTTTCTTT.

The chain is built from TRBV30 and TRBJ1-3, with D tentatively TRBD1 (5 bases). Trimming removed 4 bases from V and 4 bases from J, with 11 bases in between. This CDR3 is built from 13 residues. Germline values: CDR1 GTSNPN, CDR2 SVGIG (reference sequence). CDR3 in amino acids: CAWTPGPGNTIYF. The CDR3 region has the DNA TGTGCCTGGACCCCAGGGCCCGGAAACACCATATATTTT.

The chain carries TRBV6-1 and TRBJ1-5, with 7 bases identical to TRBD1. The germline V gene has CDR1 MNHNS and CDR2 SASEGT. V lost 7 bases to trimming and J lost 0 bases; unmatched junction nucleotides: 6. The CDR3 length is 15 residues. In DNA form, the CDR3 reads TGTGCCAGCATAGTGACAGGGCTTAGCAATCAGCCCCAGCATTTT. Its protein product is CASIVTGLSNQPQHF.